One and the same sample provided the 5 T cell receptor beta chains below, sequenced in a study of beta chain features in type 1 diabetes. TCRB transcripts that were expressed got sequenced, as all of the isolated RNA had been reverse transcribed. The protocol was immunoSEQ multiplex PCR, while the TCRdb copy is restricted to in-frame clones and leaves out a portion. The sample records about 350,000 clones, 20% being singletons. The sample comprised naive CD4+ T cells from blood. These receptors originate from a young woman in good health.

The chain carries TRBV30 and TRBJ2-1, with D tentatively TRBD2 (5 bases). Trimming stripped 0 bases from V and 6 bases from J, with 9 bases between. The CDR3 has 13 residues. Per the germline V gene, CDR1 is GTSNPN and CDR2 is SVGIG (reference sequence). CDR3 loop: CAWSVIASNEQFF. The CDR3 DNA reads TGTGCCTGGAGTGTAATAGCGAGCAATGAGCAGTTCTTC.

This chain joins TRBV19 and TRBJ2-7, with 7 bases fitting TRBD1. The CDR3 is made up of 14 amino acids. The ends lost 7 bases at V and 3 bases at J; junction bases unmatched: 9. The V gene's germline CDR1 is LNHDA and CDR2 SQIVND (reference sequence). The CDR3 protein is CASKDRSSDYEQYF. In DNA form, the CDR3 reads TGTGCCAGTAAGGACAGGTCCTCGGACTACGAGCAGTACTTC.

This clone was detected a few times. The chain has TRBV30 and TRBJ1-1; D might be TRBD1 (6 bases). This CDR3 is 13 amino acids long. Germline CDR1 and CDR2: GTSNPN and SVGIG (reference sequence). V gave up 5 bases and J gave up 5 bases, with 15 bases separating them. The CDR3 DNA follows: TGTGCCTGGGACATGGACCAGGGGACTGAAGCTTTCTTT. Encoded protein: CAWDMDQGTEAFF.

The chain combines TRBV29-1 with TRBJ2-4, with D uncertain. The CDR3 consists of 11 residues. V lost 5 bases to trimming and J lost 6 bases, with 8 bases between them. Germline V gene lookup returns CDR1 SQVTM and CDR2 ANQGSEA. CDR3 nucleotides: TGCAGCGTTCAGGAAGGAAACATTCAGTACTTC. Protein sequence: CSVQEGNIQYF.

The gene calls are TRBV29-1 and TRBJ2-5; 7 nucleotides align to TRBD1. J lost 1 base, V lost 8 bases, and 10 bases had no gene match. This CDR3 is built from 14 residues. CDR1 is SQVTM and CDR2 is ANQGSEA in the germline V gene. Written as DNA, the CDR3 is TGCAGCCTTGGGTCCTCAGGGGGCCAAGAGACCCAGTACTTC. It encodes CSLGSSGGQETQYF.